The 11 T cell receptor beta chains in this list originate from one sample, sequenced in a study of metastatic and nonmetastatic thyroid tumors. Each patient came to thyroid surgery without any prior treatment (of any kind). TCRdb recomputed clones from the PCR reads via MiXCR. The data hold 45,000 to 55,000 clones, with under 30% observed a single time. The sequencing input was blood. These receptors all come from a male donor with papillary thyroid cancer or a benign thyroid nodule (not recorded which). Some clones in this sample may be carry-over from other donors' samples.

The gene calls are TRBV7-8 and TRBJ2-7, with 9 bases that match TRBD2. The germline V gene has CDR1 SGHVS and CDR2 FQNEAQ. The CDR3 length is 14 residues. V was pared by 7 bases and J by 4 bases, with 8 bases of the junction left unmatched. CDR3 loop: CASTPTSGDYEQYF. The CDR3, as DNA: TGTGCCAGCACCCCGACTAGCGGAGATTACGAGCAGTACTTC.

This clone was recorded at least ten times. DNA for the CDR3: TGTGCCAGCAGTTTGTACAGGGATCAGCCCCAGCATTTT. This encodes CASSLYRDQPQHF. The chain has TRBV27 and TRBJ1-5, with TRBD1 as a possible D gene (6 bases). Germline CDR1 reads MNHEY; CDR2 reads SMNVEV (reference sequence). V lost 3 bases and J lost 5, with 8 bases in between. CDR3 length: 13 amino acids.

The J gene is TRBJ2-7, the V gene TRBV12-3 or TRBV12-4; possibly TRBD2 for D (6 bases). CDR3 length equals 14 residues. V was clipped by 6 bases and J by 0 bases, with 12 bases between them. CDR3 in amino acids: CASSPAGSSYEQYF. The CDR3 DNA sequence: TGTGCCAGCAGCCCCGCGGGGAGCTCCTACGAGCAGTACTTC.

The V call is TRBV6-1, the J call TRBJ1-2; D perhaps matches TRBD1 (6 bases). The CDR3 length is 15 residues. The germline gives CDR1 MNHNS, CDR2 SASEGT. The ends were cut back, 2 bases at V and 6 bases at J, with 16 bases in the middle. The CDR3 DNA is TGTGCCAGCAGTGAACTTGGACAGAGGGTAGATGGCTACACCTTC. This gives the protein CASSELGQRVDGYTF.

In its sample, this clone was seen a few times. The CDR3 DNA reads as TGTGCCAGCAGCGTCCCATTGGCGGGGGGAGAGACCCAGTACTTC. This translates into CASSVPLAGGETQYF. The V gene is TRBV11-2, the J gene TRBJ2-5; 8 bases are shared with TRBD2. The CDR3 runs 15 residues. Per the germline V gene, CDR1 is SGHAT and CDR2 is FQNNGV. V was pared by 5 bases and J by 4 bases, with 9 bases of the junction left unmatched.

This chain joins TRBV30 and TRBJ2-7; TRBD1 aligns across 9 bases. Germline V gives CDR1 GTSNPN, CDR2 SVGIG (reference sequence). V gave up 3 bases and J gave up 7 bases; unmatched junction bases: 13. CDR3 length: 15 amino acids. The DNA of the CDR3 is TGTGCCTGGAGACCCCGGGACAGGGAGGGGGTAGAGCAGTACTTC. This translates into CAWRPRDREGVEQYF.

The table lists this clone with many counts. This chain links TRBV30 with TRBJ1-1; D possibly corresponds to TRBD1 (5 bases). This CDR3 contains 12 residues. V lost 0 bases and J lost 8, with 10 bases in between. Germline CDR1 is GTSNPN and CDR2 is SVGIG (reference sequence). CDR3 loop: CAWSVLTVEAFF. DNA of the CDR3: TGTGCCTGGAGTGTACTGACAGTAGAAGCTTTCTTT. Using reference TRBV30 and TRBJ1-1 for the parts outside the CDR3, the full variable domain is SQTIHQWPATLVQPVGSPLSLECTVEGTSNPNLYWYRQAAGRGLQLLFYSVGIGQISSEVPQNLSASRPQDRQFILSSKKLLLSDSGFYLCAWSVLTVEAFFGQGTRLTVV.

This clone was observed many times. This chain connects TRBV7-2 to TRBJ2-1; no reliable D call. The CDR3 has 14 amino acids. Trimming removed 5 bases at V and 8 bases at J, with 16 bases between. Germline V gene sequence: CDR1 SGHTA, CDR2 FQGNSA. This CDR3 reads CASSPGMTDDEQFF. Here the CDR3 DNA reads TGTGCCAGCAGCCCAGGAATGACGGATGATGAGCAGTTCTTC.

This clone was found many times. The chain carries TRBV20-1 and TRBJ2-1, with 7 bases lining up with TRBD1. This CDR3 spans 16 amino acids. Looked up from germline, CDR1 is DFQATT and CDR2 is SNEGSKA (reference sequence). With V trimmed by 1 base and J by 0 bases, 6 bases remained unmatched. CDR3 in amino acids: CSARGQGKSSYNEQFF. CDR3 sequence (DNA): TGCAGTGCTAGAGGACAGGGAAAGAGCTCCTACAATGAGCAGTTCTTC.

This clone has only a few counts. The chain is built from TRBV27 and TRBJ2-7, with D unresolved. The CDR3 totals 13 residues. V was trimmed by 2 bases and J by 3 bases, leaving 8 bases between them. In germline, CDR1 is MNHEY, CDR2 SMNVEV (reference sequence). The CDR3 nucleotides are TGTGCCAGCAGTTTAGGGTTTGGCTACGAGCAGTACTTC. It codes for CASSLGFGYEQYF.

This clone was observed many times. V usage is TRBV20-1 and J usage is TRBJ2-1; TRBD2 agrees at 7 bases. There are 15 residues in the CDR3. V trimming: 0 bases; J trimming: 8 bases; junction bases outside the gene matches: 10. CDR1 and CDR2 from the germline V gene are DFQATT and SNEGSKA (reference sequence). The CDR3 nucleotides are TGCAGTGCTAGAGACCCCCTCGCGGGAGTAGATGAGCAGTTCTTC. Its protein product is CSARDPLAGVDEQFF.